This T cell receptor (beta chain) was recorded in a study of human T cells and chemical hapten exposure. Study-wide background: Each patient's scalp received weekly diphenylcyclopropenone throughout the approximately 23-week study. Findings and caveats of the study: Expanded TCRs produced significantly more large CDR3 similarity clusters than controls did. TCRs at high frequency, those above 1 in 1000, did not change with DPC sensitization.

TCRdb reanalysed the RACE reads using MiXCR and keeps one entry per CDR3 protein. The data show approximately 320,000 distinct CDR3 sequences, with 5.5% seen just once and around 8% held by the top ten. This clonotype was seen a handful of times. Its antigen is currently unknown. This sample's time point: pre-sensitization, week 0. Treatment indicated: therapeutic diphenylcyclopropenone sensitization with weekly scalp DPC. CDR1 WSHSY and CDR2 SAAADI come from the germline V gene. This CDR3 comprises 15 residues. V lost 3 bases, J lost 2 bases, and 4 bases stayed unmatched. Sample: whole blood, taken in connection with sensitization to the hapten diphenylcyclopropenone (DPC). The rearrangement uses TRBV10-2 and TRBJ2-3; 8 nucleotides agree with TRBD2. This sequence originates from a woman aged 18-29 years with alopecia areata. Some clones in this sample may be carry-over from other donors' samples. The CDR3 nucleotides read TGCGCCAGCAGTGAAGGAGCGGGGGTCACAGATACGCAGTATTTT. Its protein product is CASSEGAGVTDTQYF.